This TCR beta chain was captured by sequencing in a study of blood T cell repertoires in COVID-19. Study-wide background: PBMCs, B-cell-depleted T cells, or T cells were the source of the cDNA or gDNA that made up the material.

Original analysis: Reference gene primer amplification gave nucleated cell count estimates. The table came from immunoSEQ multiplex PCR; TCRdb's copy has only in-frame clones and leaves some out. D and trimming were read from the DNA, whereas the V and J calls and clone size are those reported in that table. The table shows about 74,000 clones, with 91% occurring only once. Trimming took off 7 bases at V and 4 bases at J, with 13 bases between the two ends. Germline assignment: CDR1 SEHNR and CDR2 FQNEAQ (reference sequence). The CDR3 loop spans 13 amino acids. The TCR comes from a woman aged 55 to 70 with active COVID-19. The chain combines TRBV7-9 with TRBJ1-2; D ambiguous. The material sequenced was peripheral blood. This CDR3 is CASTTAGRYGYTF. The CDR3, as DNA: TGTGCCAGCACCACCGCTGGGCGCTATGGCTACACCTTC. Using reference TRBV7-9 and TRBJ1-2 for the parts outside the CDR3, the full variable domain is DTGVSQNPRHKITKRGQNVTFRCDPISEHNRLYWYRQTLGQGPEFLTYFQNEAQLEKSRLLSDRFSAERPKGSFSTLEIQRTEQGDSAMYLCASTTAGRYGYTFGSGTRLTVV.